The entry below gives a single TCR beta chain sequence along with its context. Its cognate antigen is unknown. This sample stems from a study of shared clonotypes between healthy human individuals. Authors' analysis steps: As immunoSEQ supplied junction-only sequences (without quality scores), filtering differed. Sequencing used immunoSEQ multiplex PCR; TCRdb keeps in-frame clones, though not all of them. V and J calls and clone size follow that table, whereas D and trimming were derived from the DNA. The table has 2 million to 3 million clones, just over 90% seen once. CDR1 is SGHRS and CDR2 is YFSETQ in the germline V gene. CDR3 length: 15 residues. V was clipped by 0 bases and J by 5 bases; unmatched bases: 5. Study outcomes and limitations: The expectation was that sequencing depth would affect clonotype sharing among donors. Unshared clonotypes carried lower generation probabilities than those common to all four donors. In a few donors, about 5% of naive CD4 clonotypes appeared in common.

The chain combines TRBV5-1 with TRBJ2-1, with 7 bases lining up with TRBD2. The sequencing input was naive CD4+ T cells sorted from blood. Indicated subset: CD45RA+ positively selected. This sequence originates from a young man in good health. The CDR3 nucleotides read TGCGCCAGCAGCTTGGACCCGGGACTACACAATGAGCAGTTCTTC. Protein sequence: CASSLDPGLHNEQFF. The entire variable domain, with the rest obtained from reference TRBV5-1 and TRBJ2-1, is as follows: KAGVTQTPRYLIKTRGQQVTLSCSPISGHRSVSWYQQTPGQGLQFLFEYFSETQRNKGNFPGRFSGRQFSNSRSEMNVSTLELGDSALYLCASSLDPGLHNEQFFGPGTRLTVL.